A selection of T cell receptor beta chains follows, all from one sample in a study of CD8+ T cells in alopecia areata. Some clones are missing from TCRdb's copy, which holds only in-frame ones; the method was immunoSEQ multiplex PCR. The profile shows 20,000 or so clones, more than 50% of them singletons. This material consisted of skin, taken at week 0. These receptor sequences come from a human donor with alopecia areata. CDR3s include the opening cysteine and the closing phenylalanine or tryptophan. D genes are given only for firm matches. Size values are once, few and many counts, or a class for expanded clones, and some rows have none.

d_gene: TRBD2
v_gene: TRBV6-5
j_gene: TRBJ2-7
abundance: few
len: 15
CDR3aa: CASSLSLAGGDEQYF
CDR3nt: TGTGCCAGCAGTCTATCACTAGCGGGGGGGGACGAGCAGTACTTC

d_gene: .
v_gene: TRBV19
j_gene: TRBJ1-1
abundance: .
len: 13
CDR3aa: CASSIYGNTEAFF
CDR3nt: TGTGCCAGTAGTATATATGGAAACACTGAAGCTTTCTTT

d_gene: .
v_gene: TRBV6-5
j_gene: TRBJ1-1
abundance: few
len: 15
CDR3aa: CASSLQEGGNTEAFF
CDR3nt: TGTGCCAGCAGTTTGCAAGAGGGCGGGAACACTGAAGCTTTCTTT

d_gene: .
v_gene: TRBV19
j_gene: TRBJ1-1
abundance: .
len: 14
CDR3aa: CASSMVLAGTEAFF
CDR3nt: TGTGCCAGTAGTATGGTCCTCGCGGGGACTGAAGCTTTCTTT

d_gene: TRBD2
v_gene: TRBV10-3
j_gene: TRBJ2-3
abundance: few
len: 16
CDR3aa: CAITPSLSGGLATQYF
CDR3nt: TGTGCCATCACTCCAAGTCTAAGCGGGGGGCTTGCAACGCAGTATTTT

d_gene: .
v_gene: TRBV19
j_gene: TRBJ1-2
abundance: few
len: 15
CDR3aa: CASTRGGAGNYGYTF
CDR3nt: TGTGCCAGTACCCGGGGGGGGGCTGGTAACTATGGCTACACCTTC

d_gene: TRBD2
v_gene: TRBV19
j_gene: TRBJ2-3
abundance: .
len: 15
CDR3aa: CASSRLAGATDTQYF
CDR3nt: TGTGCCAGTAGTCGACTAGCGGGGGCAACAGATACGCAGTATTTT

d_gene: TRBD2
v_gene: TRBV7-9
j_gene: TRBJ2-2
abundance: few
len: 18
CDR3aa: CASSPNSWAGGNTGELFF
CDR3nt: TGTGCCAGCAGCCCAAATTCTTGGGCGGGGGGCAACACCGGGGAGCTGTTTTTT

d_gene: .
v_gene: TRBV5-6
j_gene: TRBJ2-7
abundance: few
len: 13
CDR3aa: CASSPTGSYEQYF
CDR3nt: TGTGCCAGCAGCCCGACAGGTTCCTACGAGCAGTACTTC

d_gene: .
v_gene: TRBV23-1
j_gene: TRBJ2-7
abundance: .
len: 15
CDR3aa: CASSRTLPQSYEQYF
CDR3nt: TGCGCCAGCAGTCGTACCCTCCCCCAGAGCTACGAGCAGTACTTC

d_gene: .
v_gene: TRBV7-9
j_gene: TRBJ1-2
abundance: .
len: 12
CDR3aa: CASSLSTGGYTF
CDR3nt: TGTGCCAGCAGCTTATCGACCGGTGGCTACACCTTC

d_gene: .
v_gene: TRBV30
j_gene: TRBJ2-5
abundance: .
len: 15
CDR3aa: CAWVATGHFQETQYF
CDR3nt: TGTGCCTGGGTAGCCACCGGACACTTTCAAGAGACCCAGTACTTC

d_gene: TRBD2
v_gene: TRBV14
j_gene: TRBJ2-1
abundance: .
len: 15
CDR3aa: CASSLTSGGGNEQFF
CDR3nt: TGTGCCAGCAGCCTTACTAGCGGGGGGGGGAATGAGCAGTTCTTC

d_gene: TRBD2
v_gene: TRBV7-2
j_gene: TRBJ2-7
abundance: .
len: 14
CDR3aa: CASSFSGGTYEQYF
CDR3nt: TGTGCCAGCAGCTTTAGCGGGGGGACCTACGAGCAGTACTTC

d_gene: .
v_gene: TRBV6-5
j_gene: TRBJ2-1
abundance: .
len: 11
CDR3aa: CASSSRGEQFF
CDR3nt: TGTGCCAGCAGTTCCCGGGGTGAGCAGTTCTTC

d_gene: TRBD1
v_gene: TRBV14
j_gene: TRBJ2-5
abundance: .
len: 18
CDR3aa: CASSQDWIAGGVQETQYF
CDR3nt: TGTGCCAGCAGCCAAGATTGGATCGCAGGGGGCGTCCAAGAGACCCAGTACTTC

d_gene: .
v_gene: TRBV6-5
j_gene: TRBJ2-1
abundance: .
len: 11
CDR3aa: CAAGWYDEQFF
CDR3nt: TGTGCCGCCGGGTGGTACGATGAGCAGTTCTTC

d_gene: TRBD1
v_gene: TRBV5-4
j_gene: TRBJ1-2
abundance: .
len: 15
CDR3aa: CASSSSGGVGYGYTF
CDR3nt: TGTGCCAGCAGCTCATCAGGGGGCGTAGGCTATGGCTACACCTTC

d_gene: .
v_gene: TRBV10-1
j_gene: TRBJ2-3
abundance: .
len: 14
CDR3aa: CASSAGTYTDTQYF
CDR3nt: TGCGCCAGCAGCGCCGGGACCTACACAGATACGCAGTATTTT

d_gene: .
v_gene: TRBV15
j_gene: TRBJ2-5
abundance: .
len: 15
CDR3aa: CATSRHSEGSETQYF
CDR3nt: TGTGCCACCAGCAGACACTCGGAGGGGTCCGAGACCCAGTACTTC

d_gene: TRBD1
v_gene: TRBV5-1
j_gene: TRBJ2-2
abundance: .
len: 16
CDR3aa: CASSAGQVTGTGELFF
CDR3nt: TGCGCCAGCAGCGCCGGACAGGTTACAGGCACCGGGGAGCTGTTTTTT

d_gene: .
v_gene: TRBV14
j_gene: TRBJ1-1
abundance: .
len: 15
CDR3aa: CASSPQGNMNTEAFF
CDR3nt: TGTGCCAGCAGCCCCCAGGGTAACATGAACACTGAAGCTTTCTTT

d_gene: .
v_gene: TRBV4-3
j_gene: TRBJ1-2
abundance: .
len: 13
CDR3aa: CASSPGPTYGYTF
CDR3nt: TGCGCCAGCAGCCCGGGCCCTACCTATGGCTACACCTTC

d_gene: TRBD1
v_gene: TRBV18
j_gene: TRBJ2-7
abundance: few
len: 13
CDR3aa: CASSGDSAAEQYF
CDR3nt: TGTGCCAGCTCGGGGGACAGCGCAGCCGAGCAGTACTTC

d_gene: .
v_gene: TRBV7-6
j_gene: TRBJ2-5
abundance: .
len: 12
CDR3aa: CASSLVAETQYF
CDR3nt: TGTGCCAGCAGCTTAGTCGCTGAGACCCAGTACTTC

d_gene: .
v_gene: TRBV4-3
j_gene: TRBJ2-6
abundance: .
len: 18
CDR3aa: CASSQDGGRGSGANVLTF
CDR3nt: TGCGCCAGCAGCCAAGACGGGGGCAGGGGGTCCGGGGCCAACGTCCTGACTTTC

d_gene: .
v_gene: TRBV13
j_gene: TRBJ1-2
abundance: once
len: 14
CDR3aa: CASSLASDGYGYTF
CDR3nt: TGTGCCAGCAGCTTAGCGTCGGACGGATATGGCTACACCTTC

d_gene: .
v_gene: TRBV18
j_gene: TRBJ2-7
abundance: .
len: 14
CDR3aa: CASSPPNRVNEQYF
CDR3nt: TGTGCCAGCTCACCACCTAACAGGGTCAACGAGCAGTACTTC

d_gene: .
v_gene: TRBV7-2
j_gene: TRBJ1-3
abundance: .
len: 15
CDR3aa: CASSSYFTSGNTIYF
CDR3nt: TGTGCCAGCAGCTCGTACTTCACCTCTGGAAACACCATATATTTT

d_gene: .
v_gene: TRBV19
j_gene: TRBJ1-1
abundance: few
len: 13
CDR3aa: CASLNAPNTEAFF
CDR3nt: TGTGCCAGTTTGAATGCCCCGAACACTGAAGCTTTCTTT

d_gene: .
v_gene: TRBV5-1
j_gene: TRBJ1-6
abundance: .
len: 15
CDR3aa: CASSLESVKNSPLHF
CDR3nt: TGCGCCAGCAGCTTGGAGTCAGTGAAAAATTCACCCCTCCACTTT

d_gene: .
v_gene: TRBV6-6
j_gene: TRBJ1-5
abundance: .
len: 16
CDR3aa: CASSSQQGSSNQPQHF
CDR3nt: TGTGCCAGCAGTTCCCAGCAAGGGTCGAGCAATCAGCCCCAGCATTTT

d_gene: .
v_gene: TRBV15
j_gene: TRBJ2-3
abundance: once
len: 14
CDR3aa: CATSRGPGADTQYF
CDR3nt: TGTGCCACCAGCAGAGGGCCAGGGGCAGATACGCAGTATTTT

d_gene: TRBD2
v_gene: TRBV7-2
j_gene: TRBJ2-5
abundance: .
len: 17
CDR3aa: CASSRGVLGGKKETQYF
CDR3nt: TGTGCCAGCAGCCGGGGGGTGCTGGGGGGGAAAAAAGAGACCCAGTACTTC

d_gene: .
v_gene: TRBV6-5
j_gene: TRBJ1-2
abundance: .
len: 15
CDR3aa: CASSYGGAGNYGYTF
CDR3nt: TGTGCCAGCAGTTACGGGGGCGCGGGGAACTATGGCTACACCTTC

d_gene: TRBD2
v_gene: TRBV5-6
j_gene: TRBJ2-1
abundance: .
len: 16
CDR3aa: CASSLERGGWYNEQFF
CDR3nt: TGTGCCAGCAGCTTGGAGCGGGGGGGCTGGTACAATGAGCAGTTCTTC

d_gene: .
v_gene: TRBV19
j_gene: TRBJ2-1
abundance: .
len: 13
CDR3aa: CASSSGDRYEQFF
CDR3nt: TGTGCCAGTAGCTCCGGGGACCGGTATGAGCAGTTCTTC

d_gene: .
v_gene: TRBV2
j_gene: TRBJ2-7
abundance: .
len: 12
CDR3aa: CATAFGGGEQYF
CDR3nt: TGTGCCACAGCCTTCGGGGGCGGCGAGCAGTACTTC

d_gene: TRBD2
v_gene: TRBV10-3
j_gene: TRBJ2-5
abundance: .
len: 17
CDR3aa: CAISETSGGLGGETQYF
CDR3nt: TGTGCCATCAGTGAGACCAGCGGGGGGCTCGGCGGGGAGACCCAGTACTTC

d_gene: TRBD1
v_gene: TRBV7-8
j_gene: TRBJ2-7
abundance: .
len: 14
CDR3aa: CASSPRTGGYEQYF
CDR3nt: TGTGCCAGCAGCCCCCGGACAGGAGGCTACGAGCAGTACTTC

d_gene: .
v_gene: TRBV30
j_gene: TRBJ1-5
abundance: medium-sized
len: 13
CDR3aa: CAWSVGGSQPQHF
CDR3nt: TGTGCCTGGAGTGTTGGGGGTTCTCAGCCCCAGCATTTT